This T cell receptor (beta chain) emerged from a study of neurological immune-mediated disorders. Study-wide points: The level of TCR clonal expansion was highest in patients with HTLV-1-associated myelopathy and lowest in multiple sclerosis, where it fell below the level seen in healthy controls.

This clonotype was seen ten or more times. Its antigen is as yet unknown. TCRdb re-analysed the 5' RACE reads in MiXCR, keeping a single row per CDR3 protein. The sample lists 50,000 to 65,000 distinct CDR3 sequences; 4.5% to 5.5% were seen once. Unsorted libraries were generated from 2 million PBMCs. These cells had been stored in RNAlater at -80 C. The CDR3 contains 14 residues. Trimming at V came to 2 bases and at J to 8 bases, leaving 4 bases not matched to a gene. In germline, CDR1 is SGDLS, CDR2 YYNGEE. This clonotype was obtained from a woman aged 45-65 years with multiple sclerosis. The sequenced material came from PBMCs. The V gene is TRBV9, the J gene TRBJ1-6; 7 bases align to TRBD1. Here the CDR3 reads CASSVAGTDSPLHF. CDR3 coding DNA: TGTGCCAGCAGCGTGGCCGGGACAGATTCACCCCTCCACTTT.